This note documents a single T cell receptor beta chain sequence. These data originate in a study of shared clonotypes between healthy human individuals. Naive CD8 cells, CD45RO-negative and positively selected for CCR7, excluded terminally differentiated effector memory CD45RA+ cells. The assay was immunoSEQ multiplex PCR, and TCRdb's table has in-frame clones only and misses some. Of roughly 890,000 clones listed, around 93% are singletons. The V and J ends lost 4 bases and 4 bases, in that order; junction bases with no gene match: 11. This CDR3 has 17 residues. Germline-derived CDR1 and CDR2 are SGHDT and YYEEEE.

The receptor was isolated from a man aged 25 to 40 in good health. The sequenced sample consisted of naive CD8+ T cells sorted from blood. The chain uses TRBV5-6 and TRBJ2-1, with 10 bases aligning to TRBD2. The CDR3 DNA follows: TGTGCCAGCAGCCAAAGAAGGACTAGCGGCTTTTACAATGAGCAGTTCTTC. As protein: CASSQRRTSGFYNEQFF.